Sequencing of this T cell receptor beta chain was carried out in a study of lymphopenia after photon versus proton radiotherapy. Overall study results and limits: Only patients who died were analyzed for survival; proton advantage is unproven. A bigger post-nadir fall in TCR diversity correlated inversely with survival time in deceased patients. Under photons, naive T cells and diversity fell while effector/memory populations rose.

Sequenced by immunoSEQ multiplex PCR; TCRdb stores in-frame clones only, minus some. The repertoire holds thousands of clones, with 88% as singletons. On this clone itself: Its matching antigen is unknown.

Sequenced here: peripheral blood, sampled from a patient treated with photon-based radiotherapy. The sequence was obtained from an elderly man with cholangiocarcinoma.

The CDR3, as DNA: TGCGCCAGCAGCTTGGTAGGTGACTACTCCTACGAGCAGTACTTC. Protein: CASSLVGDYSYEQYF. The J gene is TRBJ2-7, the V gene TRBV5-1; maybe TRBD2 (5 bases). The CDR3 is made up of 15 amino acids. V was clipped by 0 bases and J by 0 bases, with 10 bases between them. Germline V CDR1 and CDR2: SGHRS, YFSETQ.